This TCR beta chain was sequenced during a study of cytomegalovirus exposure and HLA in healthy donors. Across the study: Drawn from HLA-typed donors, around 85 million unique TCRs were held in an early data release. Findings and limits, study-wide: The HLA-A and HLA-B alleles of most subjects were reportedly predicted accurately from TCR beta sequences.

The PCR ran on 60 Vbeta and 13 Jbeta primers. Data came from immunoSEQ multiplex PCR; TCRdb stores just in-frame clones and leaves some out. The sample has fewer than 95,000 clones; 65% to 85% are singletons. A word on this clone: Antigen specificity is unknown.

The CDR3 extends over 20 amino acids. In germline, CDR1 is SGDLS, CDR2 YYNGEE. The sequencing sample was made of PBMCs. The receptor was isolated from a man aged 18 to 29 in good health and CMV-seronegative. This chain links TRBV9 with TRBJ2-5; perhaps TRBD1 as D (5 bases). The end of the DNA aligns better with TRBJ2-7, so the J call may be wrong. As DNA, the CDR3 is TGTGCCAGCAGCCCCCCTCCCTCGGCAGGGTATATGAGAAGCTCCTACGAGCAGTACTTC. It specifies CASSPPPSAGYMRSSYEQYF.